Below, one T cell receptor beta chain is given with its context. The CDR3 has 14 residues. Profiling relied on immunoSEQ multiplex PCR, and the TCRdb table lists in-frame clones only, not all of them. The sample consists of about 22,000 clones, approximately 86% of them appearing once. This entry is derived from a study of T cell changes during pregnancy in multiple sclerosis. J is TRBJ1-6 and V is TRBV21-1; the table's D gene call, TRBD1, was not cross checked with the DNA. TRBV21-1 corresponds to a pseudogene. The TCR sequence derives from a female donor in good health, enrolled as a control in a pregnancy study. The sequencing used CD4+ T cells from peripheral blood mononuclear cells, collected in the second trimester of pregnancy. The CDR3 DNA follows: TGTGCCAGCAGCAGACACAACAGTTGGTCACCCCTCCACTTT. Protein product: CASSRHNSWSPLHF.